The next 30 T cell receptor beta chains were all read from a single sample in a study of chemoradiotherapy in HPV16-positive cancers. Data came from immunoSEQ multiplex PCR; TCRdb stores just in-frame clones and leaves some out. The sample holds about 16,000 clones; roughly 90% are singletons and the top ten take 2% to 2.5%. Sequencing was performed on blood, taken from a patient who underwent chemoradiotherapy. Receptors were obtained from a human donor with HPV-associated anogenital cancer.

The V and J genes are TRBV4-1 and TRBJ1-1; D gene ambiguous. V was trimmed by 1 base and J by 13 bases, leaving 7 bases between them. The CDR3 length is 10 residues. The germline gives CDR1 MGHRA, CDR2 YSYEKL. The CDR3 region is CASSQGRLFF. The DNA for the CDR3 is TGCGCCAGCAGCCAAGGGCGTCTTTTCTTT.

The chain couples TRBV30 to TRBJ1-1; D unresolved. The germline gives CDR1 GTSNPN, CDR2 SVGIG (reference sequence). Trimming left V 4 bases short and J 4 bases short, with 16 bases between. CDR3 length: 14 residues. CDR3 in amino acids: CAWKKAGRITEAFF. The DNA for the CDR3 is TGTGCCTGGAAAAAGGCCGGGAGGATCACTGAAGCTTTCTTT.

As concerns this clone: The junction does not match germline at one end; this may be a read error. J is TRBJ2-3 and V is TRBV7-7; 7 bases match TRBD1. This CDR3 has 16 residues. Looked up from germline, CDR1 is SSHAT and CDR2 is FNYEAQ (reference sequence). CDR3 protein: CASSKSGGPMTDTQYF. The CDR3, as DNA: TGTGCTAGCAGCAAATCAGGGGGACCCATGACAGATACGCAGTATTTT.

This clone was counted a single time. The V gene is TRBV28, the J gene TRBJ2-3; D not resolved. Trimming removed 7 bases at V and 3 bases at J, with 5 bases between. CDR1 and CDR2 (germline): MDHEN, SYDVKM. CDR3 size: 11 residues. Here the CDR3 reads CASTNTDTQYF. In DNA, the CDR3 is TGTGCCAGCACGAATACAGATACGCAGTATTTT.

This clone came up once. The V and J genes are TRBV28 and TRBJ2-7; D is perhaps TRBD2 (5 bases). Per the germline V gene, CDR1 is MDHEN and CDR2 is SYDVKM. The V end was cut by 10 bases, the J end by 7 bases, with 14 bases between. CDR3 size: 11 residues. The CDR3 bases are TGTGCCACCCGAACTAGACGAGAGCAGTACTTC. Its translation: CATRTRREQYF.

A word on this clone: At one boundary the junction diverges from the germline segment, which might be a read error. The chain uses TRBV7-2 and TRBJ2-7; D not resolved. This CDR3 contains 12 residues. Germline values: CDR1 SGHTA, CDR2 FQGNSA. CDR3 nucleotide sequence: TGTGCCGGCAGCCTCAACCTCTACGAGCAGTACTTC. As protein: CAGSLNLYEQYF.

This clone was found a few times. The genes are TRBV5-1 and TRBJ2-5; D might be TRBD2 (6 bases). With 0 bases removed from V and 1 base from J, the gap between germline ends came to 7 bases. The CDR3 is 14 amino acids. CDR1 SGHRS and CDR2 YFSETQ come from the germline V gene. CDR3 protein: CASSLGEAQETQYF. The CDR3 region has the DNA TGCGCCAGCAGCTTGGGGGAGGCCCAAGAGACCCAGTACTTC.

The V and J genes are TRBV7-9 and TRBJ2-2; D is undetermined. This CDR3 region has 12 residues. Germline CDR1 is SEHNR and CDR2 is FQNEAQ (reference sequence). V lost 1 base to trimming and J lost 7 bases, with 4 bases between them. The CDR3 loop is CASSLVHGELFF. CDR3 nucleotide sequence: TGTGCCAGCAGCTTAGTCCACGGGGAGCTGTTTTTT.

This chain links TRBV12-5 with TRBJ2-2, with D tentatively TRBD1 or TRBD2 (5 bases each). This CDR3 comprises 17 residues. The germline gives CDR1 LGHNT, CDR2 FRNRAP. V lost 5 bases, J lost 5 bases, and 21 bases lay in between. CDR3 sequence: CASGPQVGTRVTGELFF. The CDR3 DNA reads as TGTGCTAGTGGTCCGCAGGTGGGGACGAGGGTAACCGGGGAGCTGTTTTTT.

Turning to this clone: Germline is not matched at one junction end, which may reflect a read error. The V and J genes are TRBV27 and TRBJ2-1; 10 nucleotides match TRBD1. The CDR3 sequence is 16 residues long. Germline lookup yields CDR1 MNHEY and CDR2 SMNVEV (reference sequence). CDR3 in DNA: TGTGCCAGCGGTTTGAGGACAGGGGGCTCCTACAATGAGCAGTTCTTC. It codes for CASGLRTGGSYNEQFF.

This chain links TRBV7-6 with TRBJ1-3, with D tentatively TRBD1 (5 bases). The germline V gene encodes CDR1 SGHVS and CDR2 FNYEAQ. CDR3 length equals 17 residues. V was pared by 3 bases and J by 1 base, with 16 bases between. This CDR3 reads CASSFGRLDSSGNTIYF. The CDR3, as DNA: TGTGCCAGCAGCTTTGGTCGACTCGACAGTTCTGGAAACACCATATATTTT. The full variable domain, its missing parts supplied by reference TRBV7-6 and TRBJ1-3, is GAGVSQSPRYKVTKRGQDVALRCDPISGHVSLYWYRQALGQGPEFLTYFNYEAQQDKSGLPNDRFSAERPEGSISTLTIQRTEQRDSAMYRCASSFGRLDSSGNTIYFGEGSWLTVV.

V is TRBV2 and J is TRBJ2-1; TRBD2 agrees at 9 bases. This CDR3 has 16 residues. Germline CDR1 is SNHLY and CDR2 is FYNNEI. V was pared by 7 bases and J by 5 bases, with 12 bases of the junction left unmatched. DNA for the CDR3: TGTGCCAGCAAGGCAACCGTAGCGGGGGAGAACAATGAGCAGTTCTTC. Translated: CASKATVAGENNEQFF.

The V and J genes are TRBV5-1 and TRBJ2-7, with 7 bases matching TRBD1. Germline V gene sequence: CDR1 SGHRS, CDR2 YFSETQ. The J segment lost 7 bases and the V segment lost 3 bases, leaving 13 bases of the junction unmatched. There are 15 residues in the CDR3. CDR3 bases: TGCGCCAGCAGCTCGGTCCGACAGGGAGCTTGGGAGCAGTACTTC. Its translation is CASSSVRQGAWEQYF.

The chain's CDR3 is CSVTGTGAPEAFF. For the CDR3, the DNA is TGCAGCGTAACCGGGACAGGGGCGCCTGAAGCTTTCTTT. The rearrangement links TRBV29-1 to TRBJ1-1, with 10 bases identical to TRBD1. This CDR3 spans 13 amino acids. Germline trimming cut 6 bases from V and 6 bases from J; bases unmatched to any gene: 7. The germline V gene encodes CDR1 SQVTM and CDR2 ANQGSEA.

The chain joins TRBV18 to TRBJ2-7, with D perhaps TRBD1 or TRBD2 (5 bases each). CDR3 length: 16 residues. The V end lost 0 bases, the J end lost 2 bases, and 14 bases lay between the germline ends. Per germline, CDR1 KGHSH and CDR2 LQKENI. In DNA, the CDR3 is TGTGCCAGCTCACCACCCGGGACGACGATTACCTACGAGCAGTACTTC. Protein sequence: CASSPPGTTITYEQYF.

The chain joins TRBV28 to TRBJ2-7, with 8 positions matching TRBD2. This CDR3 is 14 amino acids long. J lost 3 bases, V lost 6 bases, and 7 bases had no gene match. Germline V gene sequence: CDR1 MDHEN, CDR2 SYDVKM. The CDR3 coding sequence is TGTGCCAGCAGCGAAACGGGAGGGCGCTACGAGCAGTACTTC. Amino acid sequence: CASSETGGRYEQYF.

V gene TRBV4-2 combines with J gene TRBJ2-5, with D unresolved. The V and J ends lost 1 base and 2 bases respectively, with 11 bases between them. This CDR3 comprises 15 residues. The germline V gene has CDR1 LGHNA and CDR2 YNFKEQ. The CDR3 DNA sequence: TGTGCCAGCAGCCAAGTAAGGACCCTTCAAGAGACCCAGTACTTC. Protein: CASSQVRTLQETQYF.

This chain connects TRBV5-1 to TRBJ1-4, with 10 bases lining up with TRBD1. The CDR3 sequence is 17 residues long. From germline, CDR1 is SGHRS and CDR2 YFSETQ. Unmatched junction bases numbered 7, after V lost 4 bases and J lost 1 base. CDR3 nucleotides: TGCGCCAGCAGCAGGGGACAGGGGACGGGAACTAATGAAAAACTGTTTTTT. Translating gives CASSRGQGTGTNEKLFF.

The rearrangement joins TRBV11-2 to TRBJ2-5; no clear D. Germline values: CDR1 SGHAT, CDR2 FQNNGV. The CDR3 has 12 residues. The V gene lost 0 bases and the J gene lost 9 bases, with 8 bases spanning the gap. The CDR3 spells CASSLEDEAQYF. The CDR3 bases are TGTGCCAGCAGCTTAGAAGACGAGGCCCAGTACTTC.

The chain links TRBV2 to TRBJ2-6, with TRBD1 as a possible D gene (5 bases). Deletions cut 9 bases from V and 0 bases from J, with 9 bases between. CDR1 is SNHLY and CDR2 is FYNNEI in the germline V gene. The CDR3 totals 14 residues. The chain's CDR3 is CAREQVSGANVLTF. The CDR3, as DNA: TGTGCCAGAGAACAGGTCTCTGGGGCCAACGTCCTGACTTTC.

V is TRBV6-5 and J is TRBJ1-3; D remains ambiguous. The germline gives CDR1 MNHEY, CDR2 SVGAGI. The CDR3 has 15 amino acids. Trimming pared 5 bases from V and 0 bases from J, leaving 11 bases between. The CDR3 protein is CASSPPTVSGNTIYF. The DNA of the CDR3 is TGTGCCAGCAGTCCTCCGACGGTCTCTGGAAACACCATATATTTT.

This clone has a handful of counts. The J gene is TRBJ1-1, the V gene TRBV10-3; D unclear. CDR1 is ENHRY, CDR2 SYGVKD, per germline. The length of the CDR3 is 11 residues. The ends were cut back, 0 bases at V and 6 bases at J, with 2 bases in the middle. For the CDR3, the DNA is TGTGCCATCAGTGAGTCCCCTGAAGCTTTCTTT. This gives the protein CAISESPEAFF.

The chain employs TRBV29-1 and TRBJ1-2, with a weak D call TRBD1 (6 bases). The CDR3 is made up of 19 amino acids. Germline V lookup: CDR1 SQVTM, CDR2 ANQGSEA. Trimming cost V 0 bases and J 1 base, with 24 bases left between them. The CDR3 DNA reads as TGCAGCGTTGAAGAGGATACTGGACAGAATCGGAGAAATAACTATGGCTACACCTTC. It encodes CSVEEDTGQNRRNNYGYTF.

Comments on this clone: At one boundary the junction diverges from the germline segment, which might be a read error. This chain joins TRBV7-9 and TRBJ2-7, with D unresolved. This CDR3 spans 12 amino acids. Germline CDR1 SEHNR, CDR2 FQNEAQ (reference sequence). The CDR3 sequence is CASSSATGAAIF. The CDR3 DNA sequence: TGTGCCAGCAGCTCGGCCACGGGTGCTGCGATCTTC. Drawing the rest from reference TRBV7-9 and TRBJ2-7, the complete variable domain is DTGVSQNPRHKITKRGQNVTFRCDPISEHNRLYWYRQTLGQGPEFLTYFQNEAQLEKSRLLSDRFSAERPKGSFSTLEIQRTEQGDSAMYLCASSSATGAAIFGPGTRLTVT.

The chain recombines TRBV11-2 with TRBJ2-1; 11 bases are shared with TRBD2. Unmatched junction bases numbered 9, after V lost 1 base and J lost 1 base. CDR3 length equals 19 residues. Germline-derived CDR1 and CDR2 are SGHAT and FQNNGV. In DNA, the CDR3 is TGTGCCAGCAGCTTAGGGCGAAAACTAGCGGGGGTGTCCTACAATGAGCAGTTCTTC. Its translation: CASSLGRKLAGVSYNEQFF.

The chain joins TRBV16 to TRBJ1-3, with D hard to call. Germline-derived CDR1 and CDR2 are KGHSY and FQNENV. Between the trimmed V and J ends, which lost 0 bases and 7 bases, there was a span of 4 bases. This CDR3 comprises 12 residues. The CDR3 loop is CASSQSRNTIYF. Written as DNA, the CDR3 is TGTGCCAGCAGCCAATCGCGGAACACCATATATTTT.

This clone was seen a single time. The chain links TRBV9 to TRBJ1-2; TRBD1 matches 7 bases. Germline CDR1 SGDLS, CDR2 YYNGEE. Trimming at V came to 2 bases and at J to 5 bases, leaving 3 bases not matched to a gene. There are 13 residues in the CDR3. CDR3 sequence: CASSVTGSYGYTF. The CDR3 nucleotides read TGTGCCAGCAGCGTGACAGGGTCGTATGGCTACACCTTC.

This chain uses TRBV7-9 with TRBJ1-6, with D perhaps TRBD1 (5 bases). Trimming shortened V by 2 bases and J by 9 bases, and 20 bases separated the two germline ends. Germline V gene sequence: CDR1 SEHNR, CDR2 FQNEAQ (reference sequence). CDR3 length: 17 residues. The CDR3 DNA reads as TGTGCCAGCAGCTTATTTGTTTATCAGGGAAAGAGTTCACCCCTCCACTTT. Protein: CASSLFVYQGKSSPLHF.

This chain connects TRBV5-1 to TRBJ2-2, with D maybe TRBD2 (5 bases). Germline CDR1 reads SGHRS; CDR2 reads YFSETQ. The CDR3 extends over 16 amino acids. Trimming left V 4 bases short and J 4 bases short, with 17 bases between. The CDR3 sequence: CASSNFRGQSTGELFF. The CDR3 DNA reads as TGCGCCAGCAGCAATTTTAGAGGGCAGAGCACCGGGGAGCTGTTTTTT.

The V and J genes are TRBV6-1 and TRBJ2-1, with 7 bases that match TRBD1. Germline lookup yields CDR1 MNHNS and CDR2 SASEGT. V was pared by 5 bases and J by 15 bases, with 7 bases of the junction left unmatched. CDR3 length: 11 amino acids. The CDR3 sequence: CASSSTGSRFF. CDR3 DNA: TGTGCCAGCAGTTCGACAGGGAGTAGGTTCTTC.